This record concerns one T cell receptor beta chain sequence. These data originate in a study of blood T cell repertoires in COVID-19. Study-level information: Spain, Italy and the United States supplied samples that represented acute and convalescent COVID-19. Sources were T cells, B-cell-depleted T cells, or PBMCs; the material itself was cDNA or gDNA.

Original analysis: From reference gene primer amplification, estimates of nucleated cell counts were derived. The method was immunoSEQ multiplex PCR; TCRdb's version includes in-frame clones alone and lacks a portion of them. The V and J calls and clone size come from that table; D and trimming were worked out from the DNA. This table has about 120,000 clones, more than 80% appearing once. The source of this sequence is a man aged 70 or older with active or convalescent COVID-19. Sequenced material: peripheral blood.

CDR3: CASLGGGNQPQHF. The CDR3 region has the DNA TGTGCCAGCCTAGGGGGAGGCAATCAGCCCCAGCATTTT. The chain is built from TRBV28 and TRBJ1-5, with D possibly matching TRBD1 (6 bases). The CDR3 is 13 residues long. Between the trimmed V and J ends, which lost 8 bases and 2 bases, there was a span of 10 bases. From germline, CDR1 is MDHEN and CDR2 SYDVKM.